The rows below give T cell receptor beta chains drawn from one sample of a study of blood T cell repertoires in COVID-19. This table comes from immunoSEQ multiplex PCR, and its TCRdb copy is limited to in-frame clones, with some not included. There are some 190,000 clones in the sample; 82% occur only once, and around 8% lies in the top ten. The sample taken for sequencing was peripheral blood. The receptors here all came from a woman aged 55-70 years with COVID-19, enrolled during active disease. CDR3s leave out the opening cysteine and the closing phenylalanine or tryptophan. The D gene is left open where the match is weak.

ASSVASESGNTIY | - | TRBJ1-3 | TRBV9 | 13
ASSRGTDALNSPLH | - | TRBJ1-6 | TRBV5-4 | 14
ASSYQGLAGDKQY | TRBD2 | TRBJ2-7 | TRBV6-5 | 13
ASSLRQSYEQY | - | TRBJ2-7 | TRBV28 | 11
AWGDRGPSYEQY | TRBD1 | TRBJ2-7 | TRBV30 | 12
ASSRRGGVAVSYEQY | - | TRBJ2-7 | TRBV7-9 | 15
ASSPYRAQGNQPQH | - | TRBJ1-5 | TRBV18 | 14
ASSLGGLRDTQY | TRBD2 | TRBJ2-3 | TRBV5-6 | 12
ATSREQVGTDTQY | - | TRBJ2-3 | TRBV15 | 13
ASSRGLAGGTYNEQF | TRBD2 | TRBJ2-1 | TRBV3-1/TRBV3-2 | 15
ASSVVLGGTDTQY | - | TRBJ2-3 | TRBV9 | 13
ASSQPGLGTNEKLF | - | TRBJ1-4 | TRBV3-1/TRBV3-2 | 14
ASKSTILAGGHNEQF | TRBD2 | TRBJ2-1 | TRBV10-2 | 15
ASSLSGGNTIY | - | TRBJ1-3 | TRBV11-2 | 11
ASSLIDRDNSPLH | - | TRBJ1-6 | TRBV28 | 13
ASSLKGGVEGNIQY | - | TRBJ2-4 | TRBV5-1 | 14
ASSPGLAEYMRGEQY | TRBD2 | TRBJ2-7 | TRBV5-6 | 15
ASSLEGSGEKLF | - | TRBJ1-4 | TRBV5-1 | 12
ASSQGGDYSTYEQY | TRBD2 | TRBJ2-7 | TRBV4-3 | 14
AWSSQGRTEAF | - | TRBJ1-1 | TRBV30 | 11
ASSPESSGNTIY | - | TRBJ1-3 | TRBV18 | 12
AWSVGLGGYT | - | TRBJ1-2 | TRBV30 | 10
ATSDAGSSNQPQH | - | TRBJ1-5 | TRBV24-1 | 13
ASSSHPGQDRQF | TRBD1 | TRBJ2-1 | TRBV28 | 12
AWRPDRGSHQPQH | TRBD1 | TRBJ1-5 | TRBV30 | 13
ASSATRRASSYNEQF | - | TRBJ2-1 | TRBV9 | 15
ASSFRGQGGPEAF | TRBD1 | TRBJ1-1 | TRBV5-1 | 13
ASSPLDTGELF | - | TRBJ2-2 | TRBV5-1 | 11
ATSDPMDRGQDTQY | TRBD1 | TRBJ2-3 | TRBV24-1 | 14
ASSPRGGSNQPQH | - | TRBJ1-5 | TRBV4-2 | 13
ASSSWTGTYEQY | TRBD1 | TRBJ2-7 | TRBV27 | 12
ASSIRLAEIGEQY | - | TRBJ2-7 | TRBV19 | 13
SVEDPGLAGVFEQF | TRBD2 | TRBJ2-1 | TRBV29-1 | 14
AISERDYTDTQY | TRBD2 | TRBJ2-3 | TRBV10-3 | 12
ASSFPRGLNTEAF | - | TRBJ1-1 | TRBV11-2 | 13
ASSGGHHSGNTIY | - | TRBJ1-3 | TRBV25-1 | 13
ASSPNRDYNSPLH | - | TRBJ1-6 | TRBV5-1 | 13
ASSLLRGNTEAF | - | TRBJ1-1 | TRBV11-2 | 12
ASSLRTGSYNEQF | TRBD1 | TRBJ2-1 | TRBV14 | 13
ASSPRDRDTEAF | TRBD1 | TRBJ1-1 | TRBV4-1 | 12
ASQGQGDNSPLH | TRBD1 | TRBJ1-6 | TRBV19 | 12
ASSFLAFANTGELF | - | TRBJ2-2 | TRBV11-2 | 14
ASSQRDRYYEQY | TRBD1 | TRBJ2-7 | TRBV7-2 | 12
ASYKPNNEQF | - | TRBJ2-1 | TRBV5-4 | 10
ASSAAGPGELF | - | TRBJ2-2 | TRBV6-5 | 11
ASSLGLAGDPSYNEQF | TRBD2 | TRBJ2-1 | TRBV7-9 | 16
ATSRWRGRDEQF | - | TRBJ2-1 | TRBV15 | 12